This is a list of T cell receptor beta chains from one sample in a study of patients and donors after allogeneic stem cell transplantation. One entry per CDR3 protein results from TCRdb running MiXCR on the RT-PCR reads. The repertoire holds fewer than 75,000 distinct CDR3 sequences, with approximately 25% as singletons. The sequencing input was blood, either unsorted or a sorted T cell fraction (not recorded which). These receptors all come from a human donor who was either an allogeneic HSCT recipient or a stem cell or donor lymphocyte infusion donor (not recorded which). It is not recorded whose cells these are; they may come from a transplant donor. Both conserved end residues are part of each CDR3. A D gene is named only where the DNA matches it firmly. Clone sizes are given selectively: once, few, many, or a class where the clone is expanded.

>TRBV7-2|TRBJ2-3|TRBD2|few
CASSTRTSGSTDTQYF
TGTGCCAGCAGCACCAGGACTAGCGGTAGCACAGATACGCAGTATTTT
>TRBV6-1|TRBJ2-4|NA|NA
CASRPSPGLTKNIQYF
TGTGCCAGCAGGCCATCACCAGGACTAACCAAAAACATTCAGTACTTC
>TRBV20-1|TRBJ1-4|NA|NA
CSARPATNEKLFF
TGCAGTGCTAGGCCTGCAACTAATGAAAAACTGTTTTTT
>TRBV4-1|TRBJ1-5|NA|few
CASSQGLGGSQVSNQPQHF
TGCGCCAGCAGCCAAGGACTAGGTGGCAGCCAAGTTAGCAATCAGCCCCAGCATTTT
>TRBV6-2/TRBV6-3|TRBJ1-4|NA|few
CASSYSPPEKLFF
TGTGCCAGCAGTTACAGCCCTCCAGAAAAACTGTTTTTT
>TRBV19|TRBJ2-7|NA|few
CATRDVYEQYF
TGTGCCACTAGGGATGTCTACGAGCAGTACTTC
>TRBV20-1|TRBJ1-3|NA|NA
CSARDRIGVPGNTIYF
TGCAGTGCTAGAGATCGAATAGGGGTCCCTGGAAACACCATATATTTT
>TRBV9|TRBJ2-1|NA|many
CASSVIPGAVYEQFF
TGTGCCAGCAGCGTCATCCCGGGAGCCGTTTATGAGCAGTTCTTC
>TRBV3-1|TRBJ1-1|TRBD1|many
CASSQDWTGYTEAFF
TGTGCCAGCAGCCAAGACTGGACAGGGTATACTGAAGCTTTCTTT
>TRBV12-3/TRBV12-4|TRBJ1-6|NA|NA
CASSSMGSPLHF
TGTGCCAGCAGTTCGATGGGCTCACCCCTCCACTTT
>TRBV18|TRBJ2-3|NA|few
CASSPVITDTQYF
TGTGCCAGCTCACCTGTTATCACAGATACGCAGTATTTT
>TRBV5-6|TRBJ1-2|NA|few
CASSLAWLTNYGYTF
TGTGCCAGCAGCTTGGCGTGGCTTACTAACTATGGCTACACCTTC
>TRBV12-3/TRBV12-4|TRBJ2-1|TRBD2|few
CASSSSGRLRGNNEQFF
TGTGCCAGCAGTTCTAGCGGGAGGTTAAGGGGGAACAATGAGCAGTTCTTC
>TRBV20-1|TRBJ2-1|NA|many
CSATGHKVGEQFF
TGCAGTGCTACCGGGCACAAAGTCGGTGAGCAGTTCTTC
>TRBV27|TRBJ2-1|NA|NA
CASSLQAGRLSFSYNEQFF
TGTGCCAGCAGTCTGCAGGCGGGTCGGCTTAGCTTCTCCTACAATGAGCAGTTCTTC
>TRBV20-1|TRBJ1-1|NA|few
CSSHSQGKTEAFF
TGCAGTTCTCACTCACAGGGCAAAACTGAAGCTTTCTTT
>TRBV27|TRBJ1-5|NA|medium-sized
CASSQGPGGNQPQHF
TGTGCCAGCAGCCAGGGACCGGGGGGCAATCAGCCCCAGCATTTT
>TRBV7-9|TRBJ1-1|NA|NA
CASSPLQGGNTEAFF
TGTGCCAGCAGCCCTTTACAGGGTGGGAACACTGAAGCTTTCTTT
>TRBV7-9|TRBJ1-4|NA|few
CASTKVATNEKLFF
TGTGCCAGCACCAAAGTAGCAACTAATGAAAAACTGTTTTTT
>TRBV3-1|TRBJ2-1|TRBD2|NA
CASRTSGSDEQFF
TGTGCCAGCCGGACTAGCGGGAGTGATGAGCAGTTCTTC
>TRBV29-1|TRBJ2-5|NA|NA
CSVALVPRETQYF
TGCAGCGTTGCACTGGTCCCTCGGGAGACCCAGTACTTC
>TRBV7-9|TRBJ2-7|NA|many
CASSLNLAAYEQYF
TGTGCCAGCAGCTTAAACCTCGCGGCCTACGAGCAGTACTTC
>TRBV4-1|TRBJ2-5|TRBD1|NA
CASSLGTVETQYF
TGCGCCAGCAGCCTAGGGACAGTTGAGACCCAGTACTTC
>TRBV7-3|TRBJ1-6|TRBD1|NA
CASSLQGDRGPYNSPLHF
TGTGCCAGCAGCTTACAAGGAGACAGGGGGCCATATAATTCACCCCTCCACTTT
>TRBV6-1|TRBJ1-2|TRBD1|NA
CASKHRGQGYTF
TGTGCCAGCAAACACAGGGGCCAAGGCTACACCTTC
>TRBV10-3|TRBJ2-3|TRBD2|few
CAISGLAGNTDTQYF
TGTGCCATCAGCGGACTAGCGGGGAACACAGATACGCAGTATTTT
>TRBV5-8|TRBJ2-7|NA|few
CASSFGPTREQYF
TGTGCCAGCAGCTTTGGTCCTACAAGAGAGCAGTACTTC
>TRBV28|TRBJ2-1|TRBD2|NA
CASSNPGLAKDNEQFF
TGTGCCAGCAGCAATCCGGGACTAGCGAAAGACAATGAGCAGTTCTTC
>TRBV5-1|TRBJ1-5|NA|NA
CASSLGLLPNQPQHF
TGCGCCAGCAGCTTGGGGCTCTTACCCAATCAGCCCCAGCATTTT
>TRBV10-3|TRBJ2-1|NA|NA
CAISEGGSSYNEQFF
TGTGCCATCAGTGAGGGGGGAAGCTCCTACAATGAGCAGTTCTTC
>TRBV5-1|TRBJ2-3|NA|NA
CASSYDSQGDTQYF
TGCGCCAGCAGCTACGACTCGCAAGGCGATACGCAGTATTTT
>TRBV27|TRBJ2-6|NA|NA
CASSFIPSSGANVLTF
TGTGCCAGCAGTTTTATTCCAAGCTCTGGGGCCAACGTCCTGACTTTC
>TRBV5-1|TRBJ2-5|NA|few
CASSLGGTSETQYF
TGCGCCAGCAGCTTGGGAGGTACATCAGAGACCCAGTACTTC